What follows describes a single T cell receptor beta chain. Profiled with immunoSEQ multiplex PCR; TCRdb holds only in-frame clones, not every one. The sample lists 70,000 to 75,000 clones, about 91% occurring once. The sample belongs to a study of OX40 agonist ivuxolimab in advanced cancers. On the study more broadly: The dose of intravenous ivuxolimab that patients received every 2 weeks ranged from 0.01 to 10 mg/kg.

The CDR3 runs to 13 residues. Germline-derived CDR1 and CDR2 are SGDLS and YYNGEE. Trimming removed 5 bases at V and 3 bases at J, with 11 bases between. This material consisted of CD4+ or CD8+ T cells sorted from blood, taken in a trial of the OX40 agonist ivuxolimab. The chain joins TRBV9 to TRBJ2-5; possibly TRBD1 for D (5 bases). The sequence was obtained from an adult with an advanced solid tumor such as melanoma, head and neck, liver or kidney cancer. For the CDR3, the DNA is TGTGCCAGCAGTAAGGGGCATGAAGAGACCCAGTACTTC. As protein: CASSKGHEETQYF.